One TCR beta chain is described in this entry. The target of this receptor is not known. Base quality data are lacking; no much larger clone is found one base away. The source of the sample is a study of T cells in tumors after PD-1 blockade (dated by TCRdb to between 2018 and 2020). Looking at the study overall: Patients were excluded if they had prior checkpoint blockade, use of systemic immunosuppressants, or recent radiotherapy or other anti-cancer therapy within 4 weeks. Clinical response was assessed using RECIST version 1.1. A subset of patients also received ongoing daily vismodegib 150 mg during anti-PD-1 treatment. Bulk TCR sequencing was performed on more than nine peripheral blood samples from 5 or 6 patients to compare blood and tumor clonotypes. Paired single-cell RNA and TCR sequencing was done in the study on site-matched tumors from patients with BCC or SCC, both before and after anti-PD-1 therapy. On average, peripheral blood samples yielded 35,000 to 45,000 unique clonotypes and 95,000 to 140,000 TCR templates (range about 24,000-290,000). Patients were treated with either pembrolizumab 200 mg every 3 weeks or cemiplimab 350 mg every 2 weeks. Points the paper makes about the study in general: Where the novel T cell clones came from was not identified, and possible sources could include lymphoid organs or rare unexpanded clones inside the tumor or in the tumor periphery. Around two fifths of TCR clonotypes from the tumor were detected in blood, and certain novel exhausted tumor clones were present in blood collected before treatment, which suggests recruitment from the periphery.

In light of the paper, this sample's time point label describes: before anti-PD-1 therapy. Genomic DNA extracted from tumor biopsies or peripheral blood was used for bulk TCRbeta sequencing, with input ranging from about 600 ng to 6,004 ng. Histologically proven advanced or metastatic basal or squamous cell carcinoma was present in all patients, all of whom were poor candidates for surgical resection. Of the approximately 10 patients making up the basal cell carcinoma cohort, about 8 underwent bulk tumor TCR sequencing. The CDR3 contains 16 residues, cysteine and phenylalanine counted. Solely the CDR3 DNA is kept, with 48 bases framed from the first base. Looking up the germline V gene yields CDR1 KGHSH and CDR2 LQKENI. V lost 2 bases and J lost 6 bases, and the count of bases not matched to a germline gene is 9. The immunoSEQ platform was used for deep TCRbeta sequencing. The paper's data handling went like this. For further analysis, only productive rearrangements were exported from the immunoSEQ Analyzer. T cell phenotypes were assigned to bulk TCRbeta clonotypes by matching the clonotypes to single-cell RNA+TCR-seq clones with the same TCRbeta sequence. Using bulk TCR sequencing data, clone enrichment in tumor was calculated by dividing a clone's tumor frequency by the same clone's PBMC frequency. GLIPH was used to group TCRs into specificity groups, clusters of distinct TCRs likely recognizing common antigens via shared CDR3 motifs. TCRdb carries this immuneACCESS record with in-frame sequences only. Its versions omit some clonotypes, under half of them owing to an unresolved V gene in the studies checked, with the rest unexplained. D and trimming were read from the DNA, whereas the V and J calls and clone size are those reported in that table. This sample is represented by about 47,000 clones; roughly three quarters of them were singletons. Jointly, the top ten make up 15% to 20% of the sample.

The source is a human donor with basal cell carcinoma. Recombination connected TRBV18 to TRBJ2-7; 11 nucleotides in the junction match TRBD2. The source was PBMCs, collected before anti-PD-1 treatment. The nucleotide sequence reads as follows: TGTGCCAGCTCACCAAGGAACCCGACTAGCGGGACCGAGCAGTACTTC. Translation gives CASSPRNPTSGTEQYF.